This entry is about one T cell receptor beta chain. This specimen comes from a study of blood T cell repertoires in COVID-19. Overall study: Spain, Italy and the United States supplied samples that represented acute and convalescent COVID-19. PBMCs, B-cell-depleted T cells, or T cells provided the cDNA or gDNA that made up the material.

The CDR3 is 13 residues long. With 5 bases removed from V and 6 bases from J, the gap between germline ends came to 10 bases. CDR1 MNHEY and CDR2 SVGEGT come from the germline V gene. Study processing details: Scientists estimated how many nucleated cells there were by amplifying reference gene primers. Clones were sequenced by immunoSEQ multiplex PCR, and TCRdb holds only the in-frame ones, with some missing. V, J and clone size are taken as reported in that table, and D and trimming were inferred from the DNA itself. This sample has 160,000 or so clones; around nine tenths occur once, and the top ten carry 18%.

Sequencing used peripheral blood. The origin of this receptor is a man in his fifties or sixties with active or convalescent COVID-19. The genes are TRBV6-2 or TRBV6-3 and TRBJ2-2; a possible D gene is TRBD1 (6 bases). The CDR3 DNA reads as TGTGCCAGCAGTGCGGACAGATCCGGGGAGCTGTTTTTT. It is translated as CASSADRSGELFF.